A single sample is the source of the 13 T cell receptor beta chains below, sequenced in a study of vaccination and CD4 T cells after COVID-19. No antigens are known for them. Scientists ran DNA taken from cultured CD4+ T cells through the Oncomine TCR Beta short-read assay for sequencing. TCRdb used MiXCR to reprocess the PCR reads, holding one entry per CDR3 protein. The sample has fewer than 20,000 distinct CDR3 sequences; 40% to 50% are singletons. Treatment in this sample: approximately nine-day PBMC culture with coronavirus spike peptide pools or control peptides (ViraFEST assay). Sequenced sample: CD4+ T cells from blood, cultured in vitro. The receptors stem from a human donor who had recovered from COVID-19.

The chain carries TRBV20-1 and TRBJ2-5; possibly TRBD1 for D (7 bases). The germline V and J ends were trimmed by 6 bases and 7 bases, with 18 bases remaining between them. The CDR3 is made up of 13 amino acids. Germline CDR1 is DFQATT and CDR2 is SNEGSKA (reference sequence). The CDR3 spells CSANAQGGWTQYF. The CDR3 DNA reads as TGCAGTGCAAACGCCCAGGGGGGTTGGACCCAGTACTTC.

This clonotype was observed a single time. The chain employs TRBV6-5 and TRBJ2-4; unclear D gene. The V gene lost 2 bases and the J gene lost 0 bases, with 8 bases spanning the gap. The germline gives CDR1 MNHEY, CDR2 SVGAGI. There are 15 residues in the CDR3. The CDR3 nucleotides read TGTGCCAGCAGTTACGACACCCCAGCCAAAAACATTCAGTACTTC. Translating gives CASSYDTPAKNIQYF.

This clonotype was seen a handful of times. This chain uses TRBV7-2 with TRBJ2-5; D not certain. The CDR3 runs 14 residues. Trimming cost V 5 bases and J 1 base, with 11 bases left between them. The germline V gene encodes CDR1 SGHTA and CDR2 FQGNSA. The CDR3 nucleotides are TGTGCCAGCAGCCTTGACTCGTTCCAAGAGACCCAGTACTTC. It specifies CASSLDSFQETQYF.

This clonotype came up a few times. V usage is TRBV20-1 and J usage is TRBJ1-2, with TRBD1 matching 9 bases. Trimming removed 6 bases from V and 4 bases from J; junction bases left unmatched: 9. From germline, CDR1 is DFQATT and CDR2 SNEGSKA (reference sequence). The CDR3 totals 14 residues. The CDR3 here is CSAVIRQGGYGYTF. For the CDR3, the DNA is TGCAGTGCCGTGATCAGACAGGGGGGCTATGGCTACACCTTC.

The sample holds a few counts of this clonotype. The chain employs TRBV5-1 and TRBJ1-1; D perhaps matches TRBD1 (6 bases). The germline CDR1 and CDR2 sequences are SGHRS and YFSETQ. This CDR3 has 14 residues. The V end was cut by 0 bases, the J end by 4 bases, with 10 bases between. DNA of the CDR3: TGCGCCAGCAGCTTGGCCGGAGGGGGCACTGAAGCTTTCTTT. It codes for CASSLAGGGTEAFF.

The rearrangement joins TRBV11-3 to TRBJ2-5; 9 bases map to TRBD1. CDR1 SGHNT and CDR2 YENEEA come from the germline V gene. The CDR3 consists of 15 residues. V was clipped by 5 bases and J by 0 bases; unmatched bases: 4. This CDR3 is CASSPRTGDQETQYF. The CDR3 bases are TGTGCCAGCAGCCCCCGGACAGGGGACCAAGAGACCCAGTACTTC.

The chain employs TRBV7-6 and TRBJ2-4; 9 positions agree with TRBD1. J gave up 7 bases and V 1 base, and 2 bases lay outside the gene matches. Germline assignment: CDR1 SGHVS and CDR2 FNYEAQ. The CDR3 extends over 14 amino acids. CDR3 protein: CASSLGTGVNIQYF. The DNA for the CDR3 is TGTGCCAGCAGCTTAGGGACAGGGGTTAACATTCAGTACTTC.

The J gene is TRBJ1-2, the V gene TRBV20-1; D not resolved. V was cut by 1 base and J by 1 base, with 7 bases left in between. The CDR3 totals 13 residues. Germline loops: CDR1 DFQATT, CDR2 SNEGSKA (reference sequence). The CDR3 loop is CSARVTNNYGYTF. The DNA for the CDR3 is TGCAGTGCTAGAGTGACAAATAACTATGGCTACACCTTC.

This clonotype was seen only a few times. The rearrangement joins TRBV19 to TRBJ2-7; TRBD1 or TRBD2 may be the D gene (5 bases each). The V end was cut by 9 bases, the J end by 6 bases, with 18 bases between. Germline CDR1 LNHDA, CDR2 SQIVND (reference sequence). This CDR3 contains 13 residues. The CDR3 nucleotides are TGTGCCAGCGACTCCGGGACCCACACCGAGCAGTACTTC. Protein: CASDSGTHTEQYF.

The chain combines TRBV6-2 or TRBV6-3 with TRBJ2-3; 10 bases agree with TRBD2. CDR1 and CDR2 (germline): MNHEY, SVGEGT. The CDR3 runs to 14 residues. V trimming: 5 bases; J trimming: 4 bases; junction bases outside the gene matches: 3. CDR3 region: CASSRSGRADTQYF. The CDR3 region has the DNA TGTGCCAGCAGTCGGAGCGGGAGGGCAGATACGCAGTATTTT.

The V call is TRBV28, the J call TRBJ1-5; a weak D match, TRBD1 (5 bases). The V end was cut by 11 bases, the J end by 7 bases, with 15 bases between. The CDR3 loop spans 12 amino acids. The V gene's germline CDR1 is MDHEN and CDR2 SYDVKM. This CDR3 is CAERSGSQPQHF. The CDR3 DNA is TGTGCCGAGCGTTCAGGGTCACAGCCCCAGCATTTT.

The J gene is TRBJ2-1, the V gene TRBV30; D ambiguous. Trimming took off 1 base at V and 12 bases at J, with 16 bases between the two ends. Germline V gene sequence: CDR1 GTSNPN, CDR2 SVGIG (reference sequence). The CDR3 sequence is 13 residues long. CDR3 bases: TGTGCCTGGAGTGCGGGTGTCCAAGCCGGGCAGTTCTTC. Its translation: CAWSAGVQAGQFF.

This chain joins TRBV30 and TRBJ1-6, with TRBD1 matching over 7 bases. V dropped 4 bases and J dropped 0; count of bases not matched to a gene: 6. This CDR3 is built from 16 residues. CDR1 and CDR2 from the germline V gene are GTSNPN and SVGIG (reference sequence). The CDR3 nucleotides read TGTGCCTGGAACCGGGACAGAAGCTCCTATAATTCACCCCTCCACTTT. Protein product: CAWNRDRSSYNSPLHF.